A selection of T cell receptor beta chains follows, all from one sample in a study of identical twins. MiXCR was run by TCRdb on the 5' RACE reads, yielding one entry per CDR3 protein. The data show about 460,000 distinct CDR3 sequences, 14% seen once. The data also belong to a second study, concerning yellow fever vaccine responses in identical twins.

Sequenced sample: CD4+ T cells sorted from blood. These TCRs come from a woman younger than 30 in good health. Both conserved end residues are part of each CDR3. The D gene is left open where the match is weak. The listing skips clone size in some rows; elsewhere it reads once, few, many or a size class.

DNA,CDR3,size,V,J,D
TGTGCCAGCAGCTTAACGTCAGATGGGGGCGGGGAGCTGTTTTTT,CASSLTSDGGGELFF,-,TRBV7-3,TRBJ2-2,-
TGCGCCAGCAGCCCCCGGGACACCACCTACGAGCAGTACTTC,CASSPRDTTYEQYF,-,TRBV5-1,TRBJ2-7,-
TGTGCCAGCAGCGTAGGAGGGGGCACCGGGGAGCTGTTTTTT,CASSVGGGTGELFF,few,TRBV9,TRBJ2-2,-
TGTGCCAGCAGTTTCGTGGGTGGAAATTCACCCCTCCACTTT,CASSFVGGNSPLHF,few,TRBV12-3/TRBV12-4,TRBJ1-6,-
TGTGCCAGCAGCCCCACCGTCCCGTTCTATAGCGGGGGTTCCTACAATGAGCAGTTCTTC,CASSPTVPFYSGGSYNEQFF,-,TRBV27,TRBJ2-1,TRBD2
TGTGCCAACTATAGCGCGGGACCTAATAATTCACCCCTCCACTTT,CANYSAGPNNSPLHF,once,TRBV11-3,TRBJ1-6,-
TGCAGTGCTAGCCCCGAATCGTGGCCGTCAGGGGGCGGAGAGACCCAGTACTTC,CSASPESWPSGGGETQYF,-,TRBV20-1,TRBJ2-5,TRBD1
TGTGCCAGTAGTCTCAAGGGACTAGTTACAGATACGCAGTATTTT,CASSLKGLVTDTQYF,few,TRBV19,TRBJ2-3,TRBD2
TGCGCCAGCTCGGAGGGAGGGAGGAATGAGCAGTTCTTC,CASSEGGRNEQFF,many,TRBV5-1,TRBJ2-1,TRBD2
TGTGCCAGCAGCGGATGGTGGCAGGGGGCGGGCGAGCAGTACTTC,CASSGWWQGAGEQYF,once,TRBV7-3,TRBJ2-7,TRBD1
TGTGCCAGCTCACCGGAGAGCGCTACCGCGGATACGCAGTATTTT,CASSPESATADTQYF,-,TRBV18,TRBJ2-3,-
TGTGCCAGCAGCTTGGCTTTCGGGGGGTACGAGCAGTACTTC,CASSLAFGGYEQYF,once,TRBV5-5,TRBJ2-7,TRBD2
TGTGCCAGCAGCCTACCCCGGACAGGGGGCACAGATACGCAGTATTTT,CASSLPRTGGTDTQYF,-,TRBV7-9,TRBJ2-3,TRBD1
TGTGCCAGCAGCTTAGATCAAGGGGCTAGCGGGAGCCTCATTCTTAAAAACATTCAGTACTTC,CASSLDQGASGSLILKNIQYF,few,TRBV11-2,TRBJ2-4,TRBD2
TGTGCCAGCAGCCAAGATTTGCATCCGTACGAGCAGTACTTC,CASSQDLHPYEQYF,many,TRBV3-1,TRBJ2-7,-
TGTGCCATCAGTGAGAGGGGAGAGACCCAGTACTTC,CAISERGETQYF,many,TRBV10-3,TRBJ2-5,-
TGTGCCAGCAGCCAGACTAGCGGGAGGGCCAAGGAGCAGTTCTTC,CASSQTSGRAKEQFF,-,TRBV12-3/TRBV12-4,TRBJ2-1,TRBD2
TGTGCCAGCAGCAAAGCGGCCCCCACAGGCCCGCTTAGCACAGATACGCAGTATTTT,CASSKAAPTGPLSTDTQYF,-,TRBV21-1,TRBJ2-3,-
TGCGCCAGCAGCTACGACGGCACAGATACGCAGTATTTT,CASSYDGTDTQYF,few,TRBV5-1,TRBJ2-3,-
TGTGCCACCAGTGATTTACCGGAGACCCAGTACTTC,CATSDLPETQYF,-,TRBV24-1,TRBJ2-5,-
TGCGCCAGCAGCCCAACCGTGGTGGGAGGGTTTACTTACGAGCAGTACTTC,CASSPTVVGGFTYEQYF,-,TRBV5-1,TRBJ2-7,TRBD2
TGTGCCAGCAGCGGGTGGGGAATTGTTGAGCAGTTCTTC,CASSGWGIVEQFF,-,TRBV7-2,TRBJ2-1,-
TGCAGCGTTTCGACAGGGGGCCTTGGAGATACGCAGTATTTT,CSVSTGGLGDTQYF,few,TRBV29-1,TRBJ2-3,TRBD1
TGCAGTGCTAGGGATCAACTAGCCAAAAACATTCAGTACTTC,CSARDQLAKNIQYF,few,TRBV20-1,TRBJ2-4,-
TGTGCCAGCAGTCCGACTCCCGGACTAGCGAAGTTCTTC,CASSPTPGLAKFF,-,TRBV27,TRBJ2-1,TRBD2
TGTGCCAGCAGACCCGGGGGGGCGCACACCGGGGAGCTGTTTTTT,CASRPGGAHTGELFF,-,TRBV12-3/TRBV12-4,TRBJ2-2,TRBD2
TGTACCTGCAGTTTCACCTCTTTAATTAGACAGGGGAGATTTAACATTCAGTACTTC,CTCSFTSLIRQGRFNIQYF,-,TRBV12-3/TRBV12-4,TRBJ2-4,TRBD1
TGCAGCGTCCCGACAGGGCCGTATGAGCAGTTCTTC,CSVPTGPYEQFF,many,TRBV29-1,TRBJ2-1,TRBD1
TGTGCCAGCAGCCAAAAGGGTGTCTACCAGCAGTACTTC,CASSQKGVYQQYF,-,TRBV14,TRBJ2-7,-
TGCGCCAGCAGGGACAGGACGGAGAGCTCCTACAATGAGCAGTTCTTC,CASRDRTESSYNEQFF,few,TRBV4-3,TRBJ2-1,TRBD1
TGTGCCAGTAGTATGTTTAGAGGGTCTAATGAGCAGTTCTTC,CASSMFRGSNEQFF,few,TRBV19,TRBJ2-1,-
TGCTCGAGCGGGAGGCCGTCCTACAATGAGCAGTTCTTC,CSSGRPSYNEQFF,-,TRBV20-1,TRBJ2-1,TRBD2
TGTGCCAGCAGTGGGACAGTAATAATCGGGGAGCTGTTTTTT,CASSGTVIIGELFF,few,TRBV2,TRBJ2-2,-
TGTGCCAGCAGCTTGGTGGGACAAGAGACCCAGTACTTC,CASSLVGQETQYF,many,TRBV5-6,TRBJ2-5,-
TGTGCCAGCAGCTTAGGAGGCCTCGATACCTACGAGCAGTACTTC,CASSLGGLDTYEQYF,few,TRBV7-8,TRBJ2-7,-
TGTGCCAGCAGTTTATCGGGTTCTTGGGCCGGGGAGCTGTTTTTT,CASSLSGSWAGELFF,-,TRBV27,TRBJ2-2,-
TGCAGTGCTAGAAAGGAACCGGAGCAGTACTTC,CSARKEPEQYF,-,TRBV20-1,TRBJ2-7,-
TGTGCCACCGAGCAGGGTACCGGGTACGAGCAGTACTTC,CATEQGTGYEQYF,-,TRBV10-3,TRBJ2-7,-
TGTGCCTGGAGTGTACGAGACAAGATAAACACCGGGGAGCTGTTTTTT,CAWSVRDKINTGELFF,-,TRBV30,TRBJ2-2,-
TGTGCCAGCAGCACCGCCGGGGCCAGCTCCTACGAGCAGTACTTC,CASSTAGASSYEQYF,many,TRBV9,TRBJ2-7,-
TGCAGTGCTGGGGGACTAGCGGGATACGGGGGATCAGATACGCAGTATTTT,CSAGGLAGYGGSDTQYF,many,TRBV20-1,TRBJ2-3,TRBD2
TGCGCCAGCAGCCAAGCGGGTTACACCGGGGAGCTGTTTTTT,CASSQAGYTGELFF,many,TRBV4-3,TRBJ2-2,-
TGCAGCGTTGAGGCGCGGGATGAGCAGTTCTTC,CSVEARDEQFF,-,TRBV29-1,TRBJ2-1,-
TGTGCCATCCTACAGGACAGGGACTATGGCTACACCTTC,CAILQDRDYGYTF,-,TRBV10-3,TRBJ1-2,TRBD1
TGTGCCAGCAGCACGAGAGGGGGCGGAAACACTGAAGCTTTCTTT,CASSTRGGGNTEAFF,many,TRBV7-9,TRBJ1-1,TRBD1
TGTGCCAGCAGCCCTCGAGTAGACACCGGGGAGCTGTTTTTT,CASSPRVDTGELFF,-,TRBV3-1,TRBJ2-2,-
TGTGCCAGCAGTGAACTAGCGGCCACCGGGGAGCTGTTTTTT,CASSELAATGELFF,-,TRBV25-1,TRBJ2-2,TRBD2
TGTGCCAGCAGCTTAGACGCCACCGTAGGGGGTGAGCAGTTCTTC,CASSLDATVGGEQFF,few,TRBV7-9,TRBJ2-1,-
TGTGCCATCAGGCCGAGGCCCCCCGGGGGAGGTGATGAGCAGTTCTTC,CAIRPRPPGGGDEQFF,-,TRBV10-3,TRBJ2-1,-
TGCAGCGGGACTAGCGGGGGGGCAGGCGAGCAGTACTTC,CSGTSGGAGEQYF,-,TRBV20-1,TRBJ2-7,TRBD2
TGCGCCAGCAGTGGGGAGCAGGGGGCTCGTGAGCAGTTCTTC,CASSGEQGAREQFF,many,TRBV5-1,TRBJ2-1,TRBD1
TGTGCCAGCAGCCAATTCCGGGGGACAGCAGATACGCAGTATTTT,CASSQFRGTADTQYF,few,TRBV14,TRBJ2-3,-
TGCGCCAGCAGCCCTCCTCTGGGACTAGGAGGGCAGTTCTTC,CASSPPLGLGGQFF,few,TRBV4-1,TRBJ2-1,TRBD2
TGTGCCAGCAGCCCCCAACCTAATGAAAAACTGTTTTTT,CASSPQPNEKLFF,-,TRBV7-6,TRBJ1-4,-